This T cell receptor (beta chain) was identified during a study of blood T cell repertoires in COVID-19. Study as a whole: Acute-phase and convalescent COVID-19 samples originated in the United States, Italy and Spain. PBMCs, B-cell-depleted T cells, or T cells provided the cDNA or gDNA that made up the material.

Trimming removed 5 bases from V and 8 bases from J; junction bases left unmatched: 14. Germline CDR1 SGHNT, CDR2 YYREEE (reference sequence). This CDR3 is built from 16 residues. Per the authors' pipeline: Researchers report that nucleated cell counts were estimated from reference gene primer amplification. TCRdb keeps only in-frame clones here, not all; method: immunoSEQ multiplex PCR. V and J calls and clone size come straight from that table; D and trimming were deduced from the DNA. The sample records roughly 200,000 clones, around 84% being singletons. The source is an elderly woman with acute or convalescent COVID-19. The V call is TRBV5-4, the J call TRBJ2-1; 9 bases fit TRBD2. The sequenced sample consisted of peripheral blood. In DNA, the CDR3 is TGTGCCAGCAGACCTAGCGGGAACTGGATGAGCGATGAGCAGTTCTTC. It specifies CASRPSGNWMSDEQFF.